The present TCR beta chain was sequenced within a study of blood T cell repertoires in COVID-19. Study as a whole: Nucleic acid was either cDNA or gDNA, and it came from T cells, B-cell-depleted T cells, or PBMCs.

This CDR3 comprises 16 residues. Germline CDR1 is LGHDT and CDR2 is YNNKEL (reference sequence). Trimming at V came to 4 bases and at J to 0 bases, leaving 5 bases not matched to a gene. In the original analysis: The assay estimated nucleated cells by amplifying reference gene primers. Data came from immunoSEQ multiplex PCR; TCRdb stores just in-frame clones and leaves some out. V, J and clone size are those of that table, while D and trimming were read from the DNA. The profile shows about 240,000 clones, 75% to 85% of them singletons. This clone was counted between two and nine times. The clonotype originates from a woman in her sixties or seventies with acute or convalescent COVID-19. Sequenced sample: peripheral blood. The rearrangement joins TRBV3-1 (or the pseudogene TRBV3-2) to TRBJ2-2, with 7 positions matching TRBD1. In nucleotides, the CDR3 is TGTGCCAGCAGCCGAGTAGGGACAGCGAACACCGGGGAGCTGTTTTTT. Its translation: CASSRVGTANTGELFF.